This T cell receptor beta chain was sequenced in a study of CD8 T cells in Susac syndrome. The authors reverse transcribed roughly 0.5 to 1 ug RNA with random hexamers. TCRdb re-analysed the immunoSEQ multiplex PCR reads in MiXCR, keeping a single row per CDR3 protein. The sample yields roughly 47,000 distinct CDR3 sequences, about 92% seen once. The ends lost 6 bases at V and 2 bases at J; junction bases unmatched: 13. This CDR3 has 16 residues. TCR beta from blood CD8+ and CD4+ T cells was sequenced. It was negative isolation that provided the CD8+ and CD4+ T cells, whereas TEMRA cells were enriched by FACS.

The TCR was taken from a human donor in good health. The sequenced sample was CD8+ T cells from PBMCs. The V call is TRBV12-3 or TRBV12-4, the J call TRBJ2-7, with TRBD1 matching over 7 bases. CDR3 region: CASSSRGQSSAYEQYF. For the CDR3, the DNA is TGTGCCAGCAGCTCTAGGGGACAGAGTTCGGCCTACGAGCAGTACTTC.